This T cell receptor beta chain emerged from a study of neoadjuvant nivolumab and ipilimumab in lung cancer. Data came from immunoSEQ multiplex PCR; TCRdb stores just in-frame clones and leaves some out. The sample yields tens of thousands of clones, 92% seen once. The germline gives CDR1 MNHEY, CDR2 SVGAGI. The V end was cut by 2 bases, the J end by 3 bases, with 16 bases between. The length of the CDR3 is 16 residues. This material consisted of peripheral blood, taken after neoadjuvant nivolumab, alone or with ipilimumab, at or shortly before surgery. This TCR derives from an adult with non-small cell lung cancer. The J gene is TRBJ1-2, the V gene TRBV6-5; tentative D call: TRBD1 (6 bases). The CDR3 bases are TGTGCCAGCAGTTACCCCGCTTCAACAGGGTACTATGGCTACACCTTC. Translated: CASSYPASTGYYGYTF.